These 2 T cell receptor beta chains originate from one sample sequenced in a study of T cell clonotyping in hematopoietic cell transplantation. Time point of the sample: recipient sample about 28 days before transplant, after cytoreduction. The method was immunoSEQ multiplex PCR; TCRdb's version includes in-frame clones alone and lacks a portion of them. Here the sample spans 27,000 or so clones, over 60% being singletons. The specimen comprised peripheral blood mononuclear cells, sampled before stem cell transplant. The receptors here all came from a man in his fifties with myelodysplastic syndrome. Some clones in this sample may be carry-over from other donors' samples.

There are a few counts of this clone. The rearrangement links TRBV27 to TRBJ2-7; TRBD1 matches at 8 bases. Germline lookup yields CDR1 MNHEY and CDR2 SMNVEV (reference sequence). J was trimmed by 1 base and V by 6 bases; bases with no gene match: 11. The CDR3 is made up of 16 amino acids. The CDR3 DNA reads as TGTGCCAGCAGCTCGACAGGGGCGAATCCTTCCTACGAGCAGTACTTC. As protein: CASSSTGANPSYEQYF.

This chain's CDR3 is CASSGGPEGYGYTF. The CDR3 region has the DNA TGTGCCAGCAGTGGGGGGCCCGAGGGCTATGGCTACACCTTC. The chain couples TRBV6-1 to TRBJ1-2; possibly TRBD1 for D (6 bases). V lost 4 bases and J 4 bases, leaving 13 bases between the germline ends. The V gene's germline CDR1 is MNHNS and CDR2 SASEGT. CDR3 length: 14 amino acids.